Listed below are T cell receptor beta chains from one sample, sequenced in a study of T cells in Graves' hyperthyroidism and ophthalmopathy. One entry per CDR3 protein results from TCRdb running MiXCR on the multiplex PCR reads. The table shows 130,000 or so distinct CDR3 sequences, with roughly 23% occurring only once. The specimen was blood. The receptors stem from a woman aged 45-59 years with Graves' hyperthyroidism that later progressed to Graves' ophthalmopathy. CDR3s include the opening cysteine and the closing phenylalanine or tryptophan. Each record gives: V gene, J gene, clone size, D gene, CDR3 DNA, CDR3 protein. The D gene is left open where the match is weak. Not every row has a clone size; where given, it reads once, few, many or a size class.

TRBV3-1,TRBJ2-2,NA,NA,TGTGCCAGCAGCTCTACGAACACCGGGGAGCTGTTTTTT,CASSSTNTGELFF
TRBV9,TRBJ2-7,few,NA,TGTGCCAGCAGCGTCTCGGGACATGACGAGCAGTACTTC,CASSVSGHDEQYF
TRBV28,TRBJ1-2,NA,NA,TGTGCCAGCAGTCGAATAACTTTCCCGAACTATGGCTACACCTTC,CASSRITFPNYGYTF
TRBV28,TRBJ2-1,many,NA,TGTGCCAGCAGTGCCGACTCCTACAATGAGCAGTTCTTC,CASSADSYNEQFF
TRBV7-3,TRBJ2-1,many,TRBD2,TGTGCCAGCAGCTACCTAGCGGGAAGCTACAATGAGCAGTTCTTC,CASSYLAGSYNEQFF
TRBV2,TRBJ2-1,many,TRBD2,TGTGCCAGCAGGGAGCGCGGGACTAGCGGGATCTACAATGAGCAGTTCTTC,CASRERGTSGIYNEQFF
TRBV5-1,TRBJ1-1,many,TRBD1,TGCGCCAGCAGCCCCGGACAGGGATCGAGGAACACTGAAGCTTTCTTT,CASSPGQGSRNTEAFF
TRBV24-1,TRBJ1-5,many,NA,TGTGCCACCAGTGACCCATCACGATTTCAGCCCCAGCATTTT,CATSDPSRFQPQHF
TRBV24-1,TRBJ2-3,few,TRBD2,TGTGCCACCAGTGACCGACTAGCGGGAGAACTGAATACGCAGTATTTT,CATSDRLAGELNTQYF
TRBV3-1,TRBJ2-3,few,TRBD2,TGTGCCAGCAGCCGGACTAGCGGGGACACAGATACGCAGTATTTT,CASSRTSGDTDTQYF
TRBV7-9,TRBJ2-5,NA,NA,TGTGCCAGCAGCTTAGTCACCGAGGGAGGGGGCAAGACCCAGTACTTC,CASSLVTEGGGKTQYF
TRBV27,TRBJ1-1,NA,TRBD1,TGTGCCAGCAGTAAACTGACAGGGTGGGAAACTGAAGCTTTCTTT,CASSKLTGWETEAFF
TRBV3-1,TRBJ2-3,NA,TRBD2,TGTGCCAGCAGCCAAAATGGGGCGGGAGACGCGGATACGCAGTATTTT,CASSQNGAGDADTQYF
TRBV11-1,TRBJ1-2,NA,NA,TGTGCCAGCGGGAGCCTTTCTAACTATGGCTACACCTTC,CASGSLSNYGYTF
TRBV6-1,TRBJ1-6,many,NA,TGTGCCAGCAGCCAGGGTGGCTCACCCCTCCACTTT,CASSQGGSPLHF
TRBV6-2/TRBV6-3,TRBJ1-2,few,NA,TGTGCCAGCAGTTACTCCTGGGCAAACTATGGCTACACCTTC,CASSYSWANYGYTF
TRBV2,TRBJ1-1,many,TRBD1,TGTGCCAGCCAGGGGGCCACTGAAGCTTTCTTT,CASQGATEAFF
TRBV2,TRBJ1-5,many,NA,TGTGCCACCTCGTGGGGACGCAGCAATCAGCCCCAGCATTTT,CATSWGRSNQPQHF
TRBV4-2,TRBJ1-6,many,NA,TGTGCCAGCAGCCCAAAGACGGATTCCTATAATTCACCCCTCCACTTT,CASSPKTDSYNSPLHF
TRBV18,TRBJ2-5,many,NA,TGTGCCAGCTCACTAACCCCCCAAGAGACCCAGTACTTC,CASSLTPQETQYF
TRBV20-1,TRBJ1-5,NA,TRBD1,TGCAGTGCCCAAGAAGGGGGCAAAGATCAGCCCCAGCATTTT,CSAQEGGKDQPQHF
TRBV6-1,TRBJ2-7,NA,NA,TGTGCCAGCAGTGAACCGACCGCGATCTACGAGCAGTACTTC,CASSEPTAIYEQYF
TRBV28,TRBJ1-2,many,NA,TGTGCCAGCAGACAGACCTATGGCTACACCTTC,CASRQTYGYTF
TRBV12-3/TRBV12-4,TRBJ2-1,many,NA,TGTGCCAGCAGTTTTTTGAAAGAGCGGTTCTTC,CASSFLKERFF
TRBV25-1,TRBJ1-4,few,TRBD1,TGTGCCAGCAGTCCACCGGGACAGGGGGTCCAAAAACTGTTTTTT,CASSPPGQGVQKLFF
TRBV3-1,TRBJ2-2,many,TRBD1,TGTGCCAGCTCAGAGGGGGCGGTCGGGGAGCTGTTTTTT,CASSEGAVGELFF
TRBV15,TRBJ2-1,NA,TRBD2,TGTGCCACCAGCGGACTAGCCACCTACAATGAGCAGTTCTTC,CATSGLATYNEQFF
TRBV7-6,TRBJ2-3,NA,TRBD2,TGTGCCAGCTCCGTGGGGGCTAGCGGGAGGTCAGATACGCAGTATTTT,CASSVGASGRSDTQYF
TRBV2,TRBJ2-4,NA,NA,TGTGCCAGCAGGCAGACTCAGAAAAACATTCAGTACTTC,CASRQTQKNIQYF
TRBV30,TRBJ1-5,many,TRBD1,TGTGCCTGGAGTGGGCAGGGGGGACAGCCCCAGCATTTT,CAWSGQGGQPQHF
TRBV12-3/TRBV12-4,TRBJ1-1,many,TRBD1,TGTGCCAGCAGTTTGGGGGACAGGGGGACTGAAGCTTTCTTT,CASSLGDRGTEAFF
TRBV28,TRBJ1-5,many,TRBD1,TGTGCCAGCAGCACAGGGGTTTATCAGCCCCAGCATTTT,CASSTGVYQPQHF
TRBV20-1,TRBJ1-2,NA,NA,TGCAGTGCAAACGGAGTCCTGAGCTATGGCTACACCTTC,CSANGVLSYGYTF
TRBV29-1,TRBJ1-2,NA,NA,TGCAGCGCCACCTGGGGGGATCGCGGCGGCTACACCTTC,CSATWGDRGGYTF
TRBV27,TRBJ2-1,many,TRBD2,TGTGCCAGCAGTTTTCTGGGCGGGAGGAGTGGGGATGAGCAGTTCTTC,CASSFLGGRSGDEQFF
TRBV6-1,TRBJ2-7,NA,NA,TGTGCCAGCAGGTACAGTGTCAAACCTGGTATCTCCTACGAGCAGTACTTC,CASRYSVKPGISYEQYF
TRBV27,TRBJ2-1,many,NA,TGTGCCAGCAGTTTAGGTAGCGGTCGGGCCAATGAGCAGTTCTTC,CASSLGSGRANEQFF
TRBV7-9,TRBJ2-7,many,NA,TGTGCCAGCAGCTTTTCTCTTGGGGCTCACTCCTACGAGCAGTACTTC,CASSFSLGAHSYEQYF
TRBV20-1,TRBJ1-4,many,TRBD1,TGCAGTGCTATGGGGCGGGACAGGGCAGAAAAACTGTTTTTT,CSAMGRDRAEKLFF
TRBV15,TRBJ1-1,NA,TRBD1,TGTGCCACCAGCAGACCCTCAGGGGGCTGGGACACTGAAGCTTTCTTT,CATSRPSGGWDTEAFF
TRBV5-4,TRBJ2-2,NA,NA,TGTGCCAGCAGCAGGGGGGGGGCAGCCGGGGAGCTGTTTTTT,CASSRGGAAGELFF